These 5 T cell receptor beta chains share one sample of origin, sequenced in a study of CD8+ T cells in alopecia areata (dated by TCRdb to 2016 to 2018). Library creation used the immunoSEQ multiplex PCR assay. To provide template for TCR sequencing, every sample had RNA extracted and reverse transcribed into cDNA. TCRdb took this table from immuneACCESS and kept in-frame rearrangements with V and J called. Such tables lack part of the clones; where checked against another copy, unresolved V genes explain under half of the gap, and the rest is unexplained. The sample table contains about 210,000 clones; only one count was recorded for 50% to 60% of them. The ten largest account for 1.5% to 2% of the sample. The time point label, read with the paper, signifies: 4 weeks on oral tofacitinib. In the paper's terms, the treatment or condition label means: oral pan-JAK inhibitor, 5-10 mg twice daily. The sample in question was CD4+ T cells sorted from blood, obtained at week 4, from a patient treated with tofacitinib. The receptors were gathered from a human donor with alopecia areata.

The chain has TRBV30 and TRBJ1-1; D gene unclear. Trimming cost V 4 bases and J 1 base, with 10 bases left between them. The CDR3 loop spans 13 amino acids. Germline assignment: CDR1 GTSNPN and CDR2 SVGIG (reference sequence). The chain's CDR3 is CAWIRAKNTEAFF. CDR3 bases: TGTGCCTGGATTCGAGCAAAGAACACTGAAGCTTTCTTT.

This rearrangement joins TRBV7-2 to TRBJ2-3, with 7 positions matching TRBD2. Germline V gene data show CDR1 as SGHTA and CDR2 as FQGNSA. This CDR3 comprises 15 residues. J was trimmed by 2 bases and V by 2 bases; bases with no gene match: 4. In nucleotides, the CDR3 is TGTGCCAGCAGCTTACGACTAGCTCTCACAGATACGCAGTATTTT. This translates into CASSLRLALTDTQYF. The variable domain in full, completed from reference TRBV7-2 and TRBJ2-3, reads GAGVSQSPSNKVTEKGKDVELRCDPISGHTALYWYRQSLGQGLEFLIYFQGNSAPDKSGLPSDRFSAERTGGSVSTLTIQRTQQEDSAVYLCASSLRLALTDTQYFGPGTRLTVL.

The CDR3 here is CASSQETSGGIDTQYF. CDR3 DNA sequence: TGCGCCAGCAGCCAAGAAACTAGCGGGGGAATAGATACGCAGTATTTT. The V gene is TRBV4-3, the J gene TRBJ2-3; TRBD2 matches 11 bases. In germline, CDR1 is LGHNA, CDR2 YSLEER. V was clipped by 0 bases and J by 5 bases; unmatched bases: 4. This CDR3 is built from 16 residues.

V is TRBV5-6 and J is TRBJ2-7; D perhaps matches TRBD1 (6 bases). Germline V gene lookup returns CDR1 SGHDT and CDR2 YYEEEE. CDR3 size: 13 residues. V lost 4 bases and J 2 bases, leaving 10 bases between the germline ends. DNA of the CDR3: TGTGCCAGCAGCACGGACAGAACCTACGAGCAGTACTTC. Translating gives CASSTDRTYEQYF.

This chain connects TRBV30 to TRBJ2-1, with 7 bases aligning to TRBD2. V lost 3 bases to trimming and J lost 4 bases; unmatched junction nucleotides: 9. CDR1 is GTSNPN and CDR2 is SVGIG in the germline V gene (reference sequence). This CDR3 spans 15 amino acids. The CDR3 reads CAWSLQRGRYNEQFF. CDR3 in DNA: TGTGCCTGGAGCCTCCAGCGGGGCCGGTACAATGAGCAGTTCTTC.